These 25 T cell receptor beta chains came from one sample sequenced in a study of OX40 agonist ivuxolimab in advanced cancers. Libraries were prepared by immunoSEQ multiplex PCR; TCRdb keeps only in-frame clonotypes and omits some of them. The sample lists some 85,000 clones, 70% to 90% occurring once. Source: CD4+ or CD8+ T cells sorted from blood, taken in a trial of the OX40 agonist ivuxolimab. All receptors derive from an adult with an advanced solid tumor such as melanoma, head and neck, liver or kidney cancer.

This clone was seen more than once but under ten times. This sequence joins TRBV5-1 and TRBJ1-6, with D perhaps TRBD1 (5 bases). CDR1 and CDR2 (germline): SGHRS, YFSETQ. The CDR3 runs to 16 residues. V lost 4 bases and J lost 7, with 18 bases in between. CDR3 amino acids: CASSLSGSTWNSPLHF. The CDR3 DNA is TGCGCCAGCAGCCTTTCAGGGTCCACGTGGAATTCACCCCTCCACTTT.

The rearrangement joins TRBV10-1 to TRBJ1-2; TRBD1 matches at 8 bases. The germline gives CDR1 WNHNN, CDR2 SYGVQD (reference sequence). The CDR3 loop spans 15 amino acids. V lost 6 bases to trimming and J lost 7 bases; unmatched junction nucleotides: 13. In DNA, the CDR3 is TGCGCCAGCAGAGCAAGGACAGGGAAAAATATTGGCTACACCTTC. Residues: CASRARTGKNIGYTF.

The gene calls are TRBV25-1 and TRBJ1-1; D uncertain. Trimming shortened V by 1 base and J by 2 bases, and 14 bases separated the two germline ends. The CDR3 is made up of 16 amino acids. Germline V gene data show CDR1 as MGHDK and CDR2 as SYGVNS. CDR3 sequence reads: CASSESSVRSNTEAFF. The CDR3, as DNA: TGTGCCAGCAGTGAATCGTCGGTCAGATCAAACACTGAAGCTTTCTTT. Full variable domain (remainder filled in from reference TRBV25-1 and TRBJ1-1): EADIYQTPRYLVIGTGKKITLECSQTMGHDKMYWYQQDPGMELHLIHYSYGVNSTEKGDLSSESTVSRIRTEHFPLTLESARPSHTSQYLCASSESSVRSNTEAFFGQGTRLTVV.

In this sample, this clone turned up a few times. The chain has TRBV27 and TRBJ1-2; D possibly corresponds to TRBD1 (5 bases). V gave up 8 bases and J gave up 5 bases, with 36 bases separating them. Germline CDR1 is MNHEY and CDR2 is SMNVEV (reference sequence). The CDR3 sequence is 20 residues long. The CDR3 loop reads CASGQRDGTQRQSREYGYTF. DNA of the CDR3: TGTGCCAGCGGCCAACGTGACGGGACTCAGAGACAGTCGAGGGAGTATGGCTACACCTTC.

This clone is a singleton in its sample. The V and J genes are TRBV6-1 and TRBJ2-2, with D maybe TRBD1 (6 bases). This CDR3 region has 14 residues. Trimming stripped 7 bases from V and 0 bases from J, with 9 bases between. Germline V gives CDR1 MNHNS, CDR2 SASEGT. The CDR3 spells CASKGDTNTGELFF. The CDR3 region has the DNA TGTGCCAGCAAAGGGGACACGAACACCGGGGAGCTGTTTTTT.

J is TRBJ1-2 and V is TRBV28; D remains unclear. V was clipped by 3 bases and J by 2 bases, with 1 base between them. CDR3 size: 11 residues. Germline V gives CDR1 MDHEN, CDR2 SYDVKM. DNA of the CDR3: TGTGCCAGCAGTTTCAACTATGGCTACACCTTC. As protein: CASSFNYGYTF.

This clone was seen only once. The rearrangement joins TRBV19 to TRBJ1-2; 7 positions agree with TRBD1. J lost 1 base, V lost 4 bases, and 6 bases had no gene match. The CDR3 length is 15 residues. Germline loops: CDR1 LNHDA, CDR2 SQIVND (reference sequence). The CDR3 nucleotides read TGTGCCAGTAGTACCGGGACAGCTAATAACTATGGCTACACCTTC. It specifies CASSTGTANNYGYTF.

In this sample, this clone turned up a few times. CDR3 residues: CASTSGGKETQYF. DNA of the CDR3: TGTGCCAGTACGAGCGGCGGGAAAGAGACCCAGTACTTC. The J gene is TRBJ2-5, the V gene TRBV19; TRBD2 is a possible D gene (6 bases). Germline lookup yields CDR1 LNHDA and CDR2 SQIVND (reference sequence). The CDR3 runs 13 residues. With 7 bases removed from V and 3 bases from J, the gap between germline ends came to 12 bases.

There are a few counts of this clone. CDR3 protein: CASSFDQDYGYTF. The CDR3 region has the DNA TGTGCCAGCAGTTTCGACCAAGACTATGGCTACACCTTC. The chain uses TRBV6-1 and TRBJ1-2; no clear D gene. The CDR3 runs to 13 residues. V was clipped by 5 bases and J by 3 bases, with 10 bases between them. Germline assignment: CDR1 MNHNS and CDR2 SASEGT.

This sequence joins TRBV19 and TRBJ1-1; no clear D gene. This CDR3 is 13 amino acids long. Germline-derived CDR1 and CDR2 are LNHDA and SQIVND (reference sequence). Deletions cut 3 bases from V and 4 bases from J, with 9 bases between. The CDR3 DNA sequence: TGTGCCAGTAGTATGGTAGGACTCACTGAAGCTTTCTTT. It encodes CASSMVGLTEAFF. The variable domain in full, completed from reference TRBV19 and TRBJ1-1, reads DGGITQSPKYLFRKEGQNVTLSCEQNLNHDAMYWYRQDPGQGLRLIYYSQIVNDFQKGDIAEGYSVSREKKESFPLTVTSAQKNPTAFYLCASSMVGLTEAFFGQGTRLTVV.

The CDR3 reads CAIGTGGITEAFF. The CDR3 DNA sequence: TGTGCCATCGGGACAGGGGGCATCACTGAAGCTTTCTTT. The V gene is TRBV6-6, the J gene TRBJ1-1; TRBD1 aligns across 12 bases. There are 13 residues in the CDR3. CDR1 and CDR2 from the germline V gene are MNHNY and SVGAGI (reference sequence). Trimming removed 10 bases from V and 4 bases from J; junction bases left unmatched: 4.

The CDR3 protein is CASSLASGANEQYF. CDR3 nucleotides: TGTGCCAGCAGCTTGGCTAGCGGGGCTAACGAGCAGTACTTC. The J gene is TRBJ2-7, the V gene TRBV7-9; 9 bases fit TRBD2. This CDR3 is 14 amino acids long. CDR1 is SEHNR, CDR2 FQNEAQ, per germline (reference sequence). V dropped 3 bases and J dropped 5; count of bases not matched to a gene: 5.

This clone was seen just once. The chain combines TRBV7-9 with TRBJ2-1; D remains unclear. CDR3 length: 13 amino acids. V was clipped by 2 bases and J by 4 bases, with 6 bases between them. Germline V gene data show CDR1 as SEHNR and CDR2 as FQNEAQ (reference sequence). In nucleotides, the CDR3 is TGTGCCAGCAGCTTAACCCAATACAATGAGCAGTTCTTC. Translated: CASSLTQYNEQFF.

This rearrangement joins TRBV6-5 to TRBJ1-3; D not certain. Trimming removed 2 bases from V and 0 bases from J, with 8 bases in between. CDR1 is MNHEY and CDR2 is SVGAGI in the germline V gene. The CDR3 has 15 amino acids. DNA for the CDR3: TGTGCCAGCAGTTACGGGCAGCTCTCTGGAAACACCATATATTTT. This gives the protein CASSYGQLSGNTIYF.

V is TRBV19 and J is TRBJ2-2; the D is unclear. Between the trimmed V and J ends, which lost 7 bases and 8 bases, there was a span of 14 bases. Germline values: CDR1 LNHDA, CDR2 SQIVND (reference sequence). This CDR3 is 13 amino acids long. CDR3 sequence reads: CASNPNTWGELFF. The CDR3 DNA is TGTGCCAGTAACCCTAACACTTGGGGGGAGCTGTTTTTT.

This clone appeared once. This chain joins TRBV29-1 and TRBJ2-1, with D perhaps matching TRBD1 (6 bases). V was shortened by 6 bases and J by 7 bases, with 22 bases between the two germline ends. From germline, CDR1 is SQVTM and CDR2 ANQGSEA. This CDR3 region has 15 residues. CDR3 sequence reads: CSVRKRDMSFNEQFF. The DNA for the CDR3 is TGCAGCGTCCGGAAACGGGACATGTCCTTTAATGAGCAGTTCTTC.

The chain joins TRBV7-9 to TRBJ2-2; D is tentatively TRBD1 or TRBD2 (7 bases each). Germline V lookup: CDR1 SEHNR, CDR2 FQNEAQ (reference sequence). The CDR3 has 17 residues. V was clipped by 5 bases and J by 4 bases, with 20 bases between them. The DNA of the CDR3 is TGTGCCAGCAGCCCCTCGGGGGAGGGGGCCATCACCGGGGAGCTGTTTTTT. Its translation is CASSPSGEGAITGELFF.

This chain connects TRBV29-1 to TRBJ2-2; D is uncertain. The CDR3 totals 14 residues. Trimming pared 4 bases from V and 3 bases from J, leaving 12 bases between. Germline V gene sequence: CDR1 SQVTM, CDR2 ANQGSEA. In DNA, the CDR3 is TGCAGCGTTGGGCTCATAGAAGACACCGGGGAGCTGTTTTTT. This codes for CSVGLIEDTGELFF.

The CDR3 region has the DNA TGTGCCAGCAGTTTATTTGGGGTCGGGTACACTGAAGCTTTCTTT. As protein: CASSLFGVGYTEAFF. The chain uses TRBV27 and TRBJ1-1; no clear D. The CDR3 totals 15 residues. Germline V gene data show CDR1 as MNHEY and CDR2 as SMNVEV (reference sequence). Deletions cut 1 base from V and 3 bases from J, with 12 bases between.

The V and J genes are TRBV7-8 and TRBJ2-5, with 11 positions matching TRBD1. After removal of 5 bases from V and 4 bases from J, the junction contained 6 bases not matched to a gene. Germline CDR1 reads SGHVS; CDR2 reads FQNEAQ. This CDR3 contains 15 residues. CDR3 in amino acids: CASSPSGQGAETQYF. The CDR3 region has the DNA TGTGCCAGCAGCCCTAGTGGACAGGGGGCAGAGACCCAGTACTTC.

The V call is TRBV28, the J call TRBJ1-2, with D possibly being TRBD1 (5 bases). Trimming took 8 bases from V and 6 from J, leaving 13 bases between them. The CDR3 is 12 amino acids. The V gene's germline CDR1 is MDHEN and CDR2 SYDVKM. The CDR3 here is CASDSLLDGYTF. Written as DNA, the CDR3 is TGTGCCAGCGACAGTTTGTTGGATGGCTACACCTTC.

As DNA, the CDR3 is TGTGCCACCAGCAGAGAAGTGGTGAGCTCCTACAATGAGCAGTTCTTC. Its protein product is CATSREVVSSYNEQFF. The V gene is TRBV15, the J gene TRBJ2-1; D is unclear. Trimming took off 0 bases at V and 0 bases at J, with 9 bases between the two ends. Germline CDR1 LNHNV, CDR2 YYDKDF (reference sequence). The CDR3 totals 16 residues.

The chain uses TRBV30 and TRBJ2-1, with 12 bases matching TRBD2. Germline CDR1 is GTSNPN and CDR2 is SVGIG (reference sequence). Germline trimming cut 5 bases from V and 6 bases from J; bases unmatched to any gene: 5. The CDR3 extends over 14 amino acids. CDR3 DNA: TGTGCCTGGCGGACTAGCGGGGTTGGCAATGAGCAGTTCTTC. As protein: CAWRTSGVGNEQFF.

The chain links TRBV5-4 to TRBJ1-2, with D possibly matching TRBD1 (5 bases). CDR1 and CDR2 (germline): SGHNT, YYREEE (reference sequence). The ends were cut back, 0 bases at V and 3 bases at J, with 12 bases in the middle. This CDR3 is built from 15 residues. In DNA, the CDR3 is TGTGCCAGCAGCTTGGCGGGGCCCCGGGACTATGGCTACACCTTC. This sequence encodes CASSLAGPRDYGYTF.

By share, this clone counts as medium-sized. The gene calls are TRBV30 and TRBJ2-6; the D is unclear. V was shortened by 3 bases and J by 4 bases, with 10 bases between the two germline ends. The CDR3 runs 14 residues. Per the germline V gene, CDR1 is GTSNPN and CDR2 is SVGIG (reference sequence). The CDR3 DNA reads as TGTGCCTGGAGCCCCTTTCTAGGGGCCAACGTCCTGACTTTC. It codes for CAWSPFLGANVLTF.